The next 2 T cell receptor beta chains were all read from a single sample in a study of cytomegalovirus exposure and HLA in healthy donors. The PCR used 60 Vbeta and 13 Jbeta primers. The data were produced by immunoSEQ multiplex PCR, yet TCRdb's version contains in-frame clones alone and is incomplete. In the table there are around 65,000 clones, approximately 64% of which are singletons. The sequenced sample consisted of PBMCs. The receptors shown here come from a man aged 35 to 55 in good health and CMV-seropositive.

This clone was detected a few times. The rearrangement uses TRBV14 and TRBJ2-1; 7 bases match TRBD2. The V segment lost 2 bases and the J segment 4 bases; nucleotides outside the gene matches: 8. CDR3 length equals 16 residues. From germline, CDR1 is SGHDN and CDR2 FVKESK. The CDR3 nucleotides are TGTGCCAGCAGCCAACTTTTTACGGGGGGATACAATGAGCAGTTCTTC. Residues: CASSQLFTGGYNEQFF.

The V call is TRBV18, the J call TRBJ2-5, with 9 nucleotides matching TRBD1. Germline trimming cut 3 bases from V and 4 bases from J; bases unmatched to any gene: 6. The CDR3 spans 15 residues. Germline CDR1 is KGHSH and CDR2 is LQKENI. CDR3 sequence reads: CASSPPGQGPETQYF. The CDR3 nucleotides are TGTGCCAGCTCACCGCCGGGACAGGGTCCAGAGACCCAGTACTTC.